The 10 T cell receptor beta chains given below trace back to one sample, sequenced in a study of tumor-infiltrating lymphocytes in oesophageal squamous cell carcinoma. TCRdb re-called the PCR reads with MiXCR, one entry per CDR3 protein. This table has about 12,000 distinct CDR3 sequences, about 57% appearing once. The sequencing sample was made of esophageal tumor tissue. These TCRs come from a female donor with esophageal squamous cell carcinoma.

This clonotype was picked up many times. This chain links TRBV28 with TRBJ2-1, with 8 bases aligning to TRBD2. CDR1 and CDR2 (germline): MDHEN, SYDVKM. The J segment lost 2 bases and the V segment lost 6 bases, leaving 0 bases of the junction unmatched. There are 13 residues in the CDR3. This chain's CDR3 is CASRAGAYNEQFF. The CDR3 nucleotides are TGTGCCAGCAGAGCGGGGGCCTACAATGAGCAGTTCTTC.

CDR3 DNA sequence: TGTGCCAGCAGCCCCGGGACTAGCGGGAGTCATACGCAGTATTTT. Translation: CASSPGTSGSHTQYF. The V gene is TRBV7-3, the J gene TRBJ2-3; 14 bases fit TRBD2. Germline V gene lookup returns CDR1 SGHTA and CDR2 FQGTGA. The CDR3 has 15 residues. J lost 7 bases, V lost 5 bases, and 5 bases had no gene match.

V and J are TRBV7-6 and TRBJ2-4; 8 positions match TRBD2. The DNA end lines up better with TRBJ2-7; the J call may be wrong. This CDR3 has 14 residues. Germline lookup yields CDR1 SGHVS and CDR2 FNYEAQ. The CDR3 here is CASSFGGGLDEQYF. Here the CDR3 DNA reads TGTGCCAGCAGCTTTGGCGGGGGGCTCGACGAGCAGTACTTC.

The chain combines TRBV27 with TRBJ2-3; 12 bases are shared with TRBD2. J gave up 4 bases and V 3 bases, and 2 bases lay outside the gene matches. Germline loops: CDR1 MNHEY, CDR2 SMNVEV (reference sequence). This CDR3 spans 15 amino acids. The CDR3 spells CASSLTSGGADTQYF. The CDR3 bases are TGTGCCAGCAGTTTGACTAGCGGGGGAGCAGATACGCAGTATTTT.

The table lists this clonotype with a few counts. CDR3 DNA: TGTGCCAGCAGCTTCCAAAGCTACACTGAAGCTTTCTTT. Translation gives CASSFQSYTEAFF. The genes are TRBV7-6 and TRBJ1-1; D unresolved. This CDR3 is built from 13 residues. The germline V gene encodes CDR1 SGHVS and CDR2 FNYEAQ. Between the trimmed V and J ends, which lost 3 bases and 3 bases, there was a span of 8 bases.

This clonotype was recorded at least ten times. CDR3 protein: CASRRTNTGELYF. The CDR3 DNA sequence: TGTGCCAGCAGACGGACTAACACCGGGGAGCTGTATTTT. The chain is built from TRBV6-1 and TRBJ2-3; a possible D gene is TRBD2 (6 bases). Germline V lookup: CDR1 MNHNS, CDR2 SASEGT. The CDR3 covers 13 residues. V lost 6 bases and J lost 14, with 21 bases in between.

J is TRBJ2-5 and V is TRBV7-2; no firm D call. TRBJ2-1 explains the end of the DNA better; the J call may be wrong. The CDR3 is 13 residues long. The germline gives CDR1 SGHTA, CDR2 FQGNSA. This chain's CDR3 is CASSLGRHNEQFF. CDR3 in DNA: TGTGCCAGCAGCTTAGGAAGACACAATGAGCAGTTCTTC.

There are many counts of this clonotype. This chain links TRBV12-3 or TRBV12-4 with TRBJ1-2; possibly TRBD1 for D (5 bases). V dropped 2 bases and J dropped 8 bases, with 9 bases sitting between them. This CDR3 has 12 amino acids. CDR3 loop: CASSLLQGGYTF. In DNA form, the CDR3 reads TGTGCCAGCAGTTTATTGCAGGGCGGCTACACCTTC.

The chain has TRBV11-2 and TRBJ2-4; D is ambiguous. The J call is doubtful: the DNA matches TRBJ2-7 better. This CDR3 contains 12 residues. Germline lookup yields CDR1 SGHAT and CDR2 FQNNGV. The DNA of the CDR3 is TGTGCCAGCAGCCCGCAGGCCTACGAGCAGTACTTC. As protein: CASSPQAYEQYF.

As regards this clonotype: The CDR3 does not close with the conserved phenylalanine or tryptophan, likely indicating a read error. It is unclear where the CDR3 begins or ends on the DNA, so no DNA is shown, and the CDR3 is as TCRdb lists it. The genes are TRBV5-8 and TRBJ2-3; whether TRBD1, the table's D call, matches the DNA was not checked. CDR1 SGHTS and CDR2 YDEGEE come from the germline V gene. A total of 19 residues make up the CDR3, ends included. The CDR3 region is CARSLTVEDSSSTSSTSVR.